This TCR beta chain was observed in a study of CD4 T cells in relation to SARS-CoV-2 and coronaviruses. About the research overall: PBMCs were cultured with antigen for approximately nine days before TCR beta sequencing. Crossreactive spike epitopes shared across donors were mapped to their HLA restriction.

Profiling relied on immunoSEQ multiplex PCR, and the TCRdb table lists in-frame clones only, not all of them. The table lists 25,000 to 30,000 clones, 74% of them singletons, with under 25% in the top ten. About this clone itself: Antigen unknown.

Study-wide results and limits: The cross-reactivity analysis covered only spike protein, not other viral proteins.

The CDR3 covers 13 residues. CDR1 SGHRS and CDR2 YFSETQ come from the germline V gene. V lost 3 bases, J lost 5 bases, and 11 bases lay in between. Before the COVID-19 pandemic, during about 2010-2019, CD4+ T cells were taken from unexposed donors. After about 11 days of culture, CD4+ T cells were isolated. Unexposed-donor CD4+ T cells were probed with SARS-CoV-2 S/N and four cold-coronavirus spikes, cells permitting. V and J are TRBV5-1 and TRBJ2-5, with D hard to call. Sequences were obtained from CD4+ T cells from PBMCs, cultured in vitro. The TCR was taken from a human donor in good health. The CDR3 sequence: CASSWSSRETQYF. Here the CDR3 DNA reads TGCGCCAGCAGCTGGAGTTCACGGGAGACCCAGTACTTC.